Sequencing of this T cell receptor beta chain was carried out in a study of Graves' ophthalmopathy and Graves' hyperthyroidism. Background on the study: The stable label applied to hyperthyroidism with no ophthalmopathy within 18 months of follow-up.

A note on this clonotype: Its specificity is not known.

Broader study findings: Forecasting of ophthalmopathy progression by the model achieved almost 71% sensitivity and around 72% specificity.

Researchers took RNA transcripts and amplified TCR beta CDR3 regions from them. HTBI primers served in a first-round RT-PCR, which a second-round multiplex PCR followed. TCRdb redid the calling of the multiplex PCR reads with MiXCR, one entry per CDR3 protein. The repertoire holds roughly 600,000 distinct CDR3 sequences, with about 40% as singletons. V lost 5 bases to trimming and J lost 7 bases, with 8 bases between them. The CDR3 contains 12 residues. CDR1 and CDR2 (germline): SGHVS, FNYEAQ. This sequence joins TRBV7-6 and TRBJ2-2, with a possible D match to TRBD2 (6 bases). The origin of this receptor is an adult man with Graves' hyperthyroidism. Sequencing was done on a sample of peripheral blood or thyroid tissue (not recorded which). The CDR3 here is CASSQTSGELFF. The CDR3 DNA is TGTGCCAGCAGCCAGACTAGCGGGGAGCTGTTTTTT.